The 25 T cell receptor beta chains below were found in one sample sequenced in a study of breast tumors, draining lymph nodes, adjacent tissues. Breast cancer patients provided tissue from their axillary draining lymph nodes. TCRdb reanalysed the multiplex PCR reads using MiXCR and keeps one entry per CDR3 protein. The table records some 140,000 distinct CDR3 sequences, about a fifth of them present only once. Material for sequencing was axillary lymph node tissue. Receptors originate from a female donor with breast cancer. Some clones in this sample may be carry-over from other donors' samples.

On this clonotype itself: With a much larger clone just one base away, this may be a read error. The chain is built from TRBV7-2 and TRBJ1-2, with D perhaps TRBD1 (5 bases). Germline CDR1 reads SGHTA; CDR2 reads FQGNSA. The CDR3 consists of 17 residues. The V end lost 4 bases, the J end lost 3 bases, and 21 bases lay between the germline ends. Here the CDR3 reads CASSYKPRGRVDYGYTF. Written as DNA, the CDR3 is TGTGCCAGCAGCTATAAACCGAGGGGACGGGTGGACTATGGCTACACCTTC.

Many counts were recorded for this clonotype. CDR3 nucleotide sequence: TGTGCCAGCAGCCGGGGGGGAGGAGCCTACAATGAGCAGTTCTTC. It encodes CASSRGGGAYNEQFF. This sequence joins TRBV14 and TRBJ2-1; 7 bases line up with TRBD2. With 4 bases clipped from V and 2 bases from J, the junction kept 5 bases outside the gene matches. The CDR3 length is 15 residues. Germline V gene lookup returns CDR1 SGHDN and CDR2 FVKESK.

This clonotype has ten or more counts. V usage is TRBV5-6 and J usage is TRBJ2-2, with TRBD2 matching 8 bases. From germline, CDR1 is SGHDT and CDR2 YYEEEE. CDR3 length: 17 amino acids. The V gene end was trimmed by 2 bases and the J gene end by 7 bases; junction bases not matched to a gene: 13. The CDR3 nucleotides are TGTGCCAGCAGCTTCACTAGCGGAAACACCTACGGCGGGGAGCTGTTTTTT. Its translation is CASSFTSGNTYGGELFF.

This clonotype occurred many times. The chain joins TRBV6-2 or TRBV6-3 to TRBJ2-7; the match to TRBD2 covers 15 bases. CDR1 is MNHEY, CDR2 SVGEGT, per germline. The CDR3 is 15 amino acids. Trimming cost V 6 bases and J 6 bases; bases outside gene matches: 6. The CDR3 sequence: CASRGTSGRRFEQYF. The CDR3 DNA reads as TGTGCCAGCAGGGGGACTAGCGGGAGGAGGTTCGAGCAGTACTTC.

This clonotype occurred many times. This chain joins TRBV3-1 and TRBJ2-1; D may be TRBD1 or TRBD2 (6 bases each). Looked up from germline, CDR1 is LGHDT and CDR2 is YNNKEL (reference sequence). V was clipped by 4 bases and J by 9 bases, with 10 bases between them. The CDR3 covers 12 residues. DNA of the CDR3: TGTGCCAGCAGCCGGCGGGACATTGAGCAGTTCTTC. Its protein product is CASSRRDIEQFF.

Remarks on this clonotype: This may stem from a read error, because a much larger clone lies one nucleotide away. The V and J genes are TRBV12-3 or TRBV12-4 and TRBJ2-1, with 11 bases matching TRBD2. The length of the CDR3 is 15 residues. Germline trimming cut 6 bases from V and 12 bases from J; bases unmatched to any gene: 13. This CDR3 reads CASSQTSGRGGGQFF. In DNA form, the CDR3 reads TGTGCCAGCAGCCAAACTAGCGGGAGAGGCGGTGGGCAGTTCTTC.

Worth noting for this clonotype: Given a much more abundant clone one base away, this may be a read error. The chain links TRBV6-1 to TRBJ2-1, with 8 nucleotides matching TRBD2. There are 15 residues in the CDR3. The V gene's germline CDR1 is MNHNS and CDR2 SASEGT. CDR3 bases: TGTGTCAGCAGTGAAGCGGGGGCGCCCTACAATGAGCAGTTCTTC. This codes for CVSSEAGAPYNEQFF.

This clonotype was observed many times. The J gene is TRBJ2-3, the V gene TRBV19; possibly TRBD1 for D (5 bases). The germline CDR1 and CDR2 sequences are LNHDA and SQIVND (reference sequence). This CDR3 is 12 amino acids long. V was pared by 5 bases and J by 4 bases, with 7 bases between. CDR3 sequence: CASSQGPDTQYF. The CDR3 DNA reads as TGTGCCAGTAGTCAGGGTCCAGATACGCAGTATTTT. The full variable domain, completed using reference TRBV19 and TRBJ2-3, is DGGITQSPKYLFRKEGQNVTLSCEQNLNHDAMYWYRQDPGQGLRLIYYSQIVNDFQKGDIAEGYSVSREKKESFPLTVTSAQKNPTAFYLCASSQGPDTQYFGPGTRLTVL.

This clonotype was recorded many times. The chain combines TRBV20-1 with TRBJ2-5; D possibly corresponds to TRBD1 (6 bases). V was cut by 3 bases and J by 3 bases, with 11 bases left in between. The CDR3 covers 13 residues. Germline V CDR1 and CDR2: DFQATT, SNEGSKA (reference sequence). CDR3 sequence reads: CSARGPGEETQYF. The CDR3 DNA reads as TGCAGTGCTAGGGGGCCAGGGGAAGAGACCCAGTACTTC.

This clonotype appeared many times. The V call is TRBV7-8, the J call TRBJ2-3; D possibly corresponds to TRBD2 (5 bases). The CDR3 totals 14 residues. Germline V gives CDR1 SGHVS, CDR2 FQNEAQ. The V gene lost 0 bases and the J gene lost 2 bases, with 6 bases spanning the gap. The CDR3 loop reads CASSLAEATDTQYF. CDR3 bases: TGTGCCAGCAGCTTAGCGGAGGCCACAGATACGCAGTATTTT.

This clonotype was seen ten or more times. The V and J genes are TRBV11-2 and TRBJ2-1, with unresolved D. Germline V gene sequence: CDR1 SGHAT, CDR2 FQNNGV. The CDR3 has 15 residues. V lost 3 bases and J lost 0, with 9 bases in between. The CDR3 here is CASSFFRSSYNEQFF. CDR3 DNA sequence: TGTGCCAGCAGCTTTTTTCGAAGCTCCTACAATGAGCAGTTCTTC.

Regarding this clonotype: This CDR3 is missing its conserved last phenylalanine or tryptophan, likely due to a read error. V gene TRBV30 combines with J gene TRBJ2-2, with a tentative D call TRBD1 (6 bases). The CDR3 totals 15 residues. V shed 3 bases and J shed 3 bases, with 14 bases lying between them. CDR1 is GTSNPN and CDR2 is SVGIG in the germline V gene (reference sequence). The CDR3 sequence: CAWRSTGSHTGELFV. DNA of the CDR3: TGTGCCTGGAGATCGACAGGATCACACACCGGGGAGCTGTTTGTT.

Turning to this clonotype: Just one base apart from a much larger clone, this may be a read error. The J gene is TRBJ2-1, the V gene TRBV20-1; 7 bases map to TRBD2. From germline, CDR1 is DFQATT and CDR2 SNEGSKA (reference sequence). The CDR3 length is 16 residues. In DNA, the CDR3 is TGCGGTGCTAGATCCCTAGCGGAGAAAATTGACAATGAGCAGTTCTTC. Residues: CGARSLAEKIDNEQFF.

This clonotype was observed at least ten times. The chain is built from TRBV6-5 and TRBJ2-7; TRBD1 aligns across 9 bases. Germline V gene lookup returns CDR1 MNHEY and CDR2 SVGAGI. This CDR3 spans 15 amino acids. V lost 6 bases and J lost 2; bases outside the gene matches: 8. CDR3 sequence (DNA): TGTGCCAGCAGCTTCGCCGGGACAGGGCCCTACGAGCAGTACTTC. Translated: CASSFAGTGPYEQYF.

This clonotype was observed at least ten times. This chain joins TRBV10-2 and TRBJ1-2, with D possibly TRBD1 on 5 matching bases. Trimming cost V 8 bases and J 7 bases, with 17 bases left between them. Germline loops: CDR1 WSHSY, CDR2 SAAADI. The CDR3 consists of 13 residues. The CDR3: CASSGTLGGGYTF. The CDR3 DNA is TGCGCCAGCTCCGGGACTCTCGGTGGTGGCTACACCTTC.

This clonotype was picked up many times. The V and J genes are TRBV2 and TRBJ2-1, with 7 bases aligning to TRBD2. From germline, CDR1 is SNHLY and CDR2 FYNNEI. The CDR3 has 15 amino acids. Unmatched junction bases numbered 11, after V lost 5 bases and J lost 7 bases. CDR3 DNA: TGTGCCAGCAGTAAGACTAGCCGTGTGTTAAATGAGCAGTTCTTC. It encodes CASSKTSRVLNEQFF.

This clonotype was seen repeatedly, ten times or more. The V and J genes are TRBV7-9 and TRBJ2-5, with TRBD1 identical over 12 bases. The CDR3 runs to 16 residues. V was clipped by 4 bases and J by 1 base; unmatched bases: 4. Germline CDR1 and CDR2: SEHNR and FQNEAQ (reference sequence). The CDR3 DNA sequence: TGTGCCAGCAGCTCCGGGACAGGGGGCCTCCAAGAGACCCAGTACTTC. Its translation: CASSSGTGGLQETQYF.

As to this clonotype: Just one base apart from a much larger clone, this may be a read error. This CDR3 reads CASFFGRGAAYEQYF. The CDR3 nucleotides read TGTGCCAGCTTCTTTGGGCGGGGGGCAGCCTACGAGCAGTACTTC. The chain combines TRBV2 with TRBJ2-7; 8 positions match TRBD2. The CDR3 is 15 residues long. Looked up from germline, CDR1 is SNHLY and CDR2 is FYNNEI. The V segment lost 8 bases and the J segment 2 bases; nucleotides outside the gene matches: 11.

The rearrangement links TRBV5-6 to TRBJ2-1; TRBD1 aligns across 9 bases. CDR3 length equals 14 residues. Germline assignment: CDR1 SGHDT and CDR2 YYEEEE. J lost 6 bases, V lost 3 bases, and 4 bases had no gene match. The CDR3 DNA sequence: TGTGCCAGCAGCTCGGGACAGGGAGGCAATGAGCAGTTCTTC. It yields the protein CASSSGQGGNEQFF.

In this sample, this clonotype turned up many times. The CDR3 region has the DNA TGTGCCAGCAGCTTAGGGGGGCGCGGATATCAGCCCCAGCATTTT. Protein sequence: CASSLGGRGYQPQHF. The chain has TRBV7-2 and TRBJ1-5; tentative D call: TRBD1 (6 bases). In germline, CDR1 is SGHTA, CDR2 FQGNSA. This CDR3 is 15 amino acids long. Trimming cost V 1 base and J 5 bases, with 12 bases left between them. The full variable domain, its missing parts supplied by reference TRBV7-2 and TRBJ1-5, is GAGVSQSPSNKVTEKGKDVELRCDPISGHTALYWYRQSLGQGLEFLIYFQGNSAPDKSGLPSDRFSAERTGGSVSTLTIQRTQQEDSAVYLCASSLGGRGYQPQHFGDGTRLSIL.

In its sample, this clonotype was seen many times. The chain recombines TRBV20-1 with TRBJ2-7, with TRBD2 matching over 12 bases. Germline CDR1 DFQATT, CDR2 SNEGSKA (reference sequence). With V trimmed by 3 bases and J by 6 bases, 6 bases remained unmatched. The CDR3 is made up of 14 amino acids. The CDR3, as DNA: TGCAGTGCTAGTGGTGGACTAGCGGGAAGCGAGCAGTACTTC. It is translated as CSASGGLAGSEQYF.

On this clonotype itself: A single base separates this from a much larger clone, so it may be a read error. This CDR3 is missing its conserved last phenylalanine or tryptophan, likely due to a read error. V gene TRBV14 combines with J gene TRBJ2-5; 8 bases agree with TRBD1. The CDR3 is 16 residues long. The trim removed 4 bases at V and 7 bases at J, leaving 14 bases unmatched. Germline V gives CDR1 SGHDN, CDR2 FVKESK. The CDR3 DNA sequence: TGTGCCAGCAGCCCGCAGGACAGGGCCTCGCCGGGGACCCAGTACCTC. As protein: CASSPQDRASPGTQYL.

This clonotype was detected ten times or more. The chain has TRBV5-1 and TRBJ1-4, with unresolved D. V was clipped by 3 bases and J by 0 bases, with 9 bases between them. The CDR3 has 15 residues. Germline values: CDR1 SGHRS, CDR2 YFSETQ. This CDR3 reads CASSSTRATNEKLFF. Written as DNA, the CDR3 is TGCGCCAGCAGCTCTACACGCGCAACTAATGAAAAACTGTTTTTT.

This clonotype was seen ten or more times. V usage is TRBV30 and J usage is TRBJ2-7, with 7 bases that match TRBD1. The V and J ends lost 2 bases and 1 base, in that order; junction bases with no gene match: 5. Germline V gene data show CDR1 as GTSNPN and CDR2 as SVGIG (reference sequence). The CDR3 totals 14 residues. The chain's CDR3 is CAWSWKGASYEQYF. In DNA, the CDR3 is TGTGCCTGGAGTTGGAAGGGGGCGTCCTACGAGCAGTACTTC.

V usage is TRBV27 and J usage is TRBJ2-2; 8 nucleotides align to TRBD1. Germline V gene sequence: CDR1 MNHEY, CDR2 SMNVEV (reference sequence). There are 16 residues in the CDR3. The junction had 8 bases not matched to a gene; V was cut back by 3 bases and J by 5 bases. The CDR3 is CASSFGSGGGTGELFF. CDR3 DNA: TGTGCCAGCAGTTTCGGATCAGGGGGCGGTACCGGGGAGCTGTTTTTT.